The sequence of this T cell receptor beta chain was determined in a study of cytomegalovirus exposure and HLA in healthy donors. J gave up 8 bases and V 0 bases, and 10 bases lay outside the gene matches. In germline, CDR1 is SGHKS, CDR2 YYEKEE (reference sequence). The CDR3 is 15 amino acids. The PCR employed 60 Vbeta primers together with 13 Jbeta primers. Profiling relied on immunoSEQ multiplex PCR, and the TCRdb table lists in-frame clones only, not all of them. This sample has about 100,000 clones, with 75% found just once. The gene calls are TRBV5-5 and TRBJ1-2, with 7 bases aligning to TRBD1. Sequencing was done on a sample of PBMCs. This clonotype originated in a man aged 45-65 years in good health and CMV-seronegative. CDR3 nucleotide sequence: TGTGCCAGCAGCTTGGTGGCGGCAGGGGGGCTGGGCTACACCTTC. Protein product: CASSLVAAGGLGYTF.